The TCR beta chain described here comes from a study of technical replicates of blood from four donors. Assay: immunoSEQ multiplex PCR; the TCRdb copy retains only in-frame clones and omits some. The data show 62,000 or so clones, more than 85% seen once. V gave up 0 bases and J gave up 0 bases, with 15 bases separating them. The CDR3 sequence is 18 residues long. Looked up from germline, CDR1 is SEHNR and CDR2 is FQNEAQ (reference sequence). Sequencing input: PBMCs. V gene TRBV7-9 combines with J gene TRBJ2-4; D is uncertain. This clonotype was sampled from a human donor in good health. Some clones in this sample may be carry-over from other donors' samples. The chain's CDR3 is CASSLAAGQSLAKNIQYF. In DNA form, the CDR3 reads TGTGCCAGCAGCTTAGCGGCAGGCCAGTCCCTAGCCAAAAACATTCAGTACTTC.